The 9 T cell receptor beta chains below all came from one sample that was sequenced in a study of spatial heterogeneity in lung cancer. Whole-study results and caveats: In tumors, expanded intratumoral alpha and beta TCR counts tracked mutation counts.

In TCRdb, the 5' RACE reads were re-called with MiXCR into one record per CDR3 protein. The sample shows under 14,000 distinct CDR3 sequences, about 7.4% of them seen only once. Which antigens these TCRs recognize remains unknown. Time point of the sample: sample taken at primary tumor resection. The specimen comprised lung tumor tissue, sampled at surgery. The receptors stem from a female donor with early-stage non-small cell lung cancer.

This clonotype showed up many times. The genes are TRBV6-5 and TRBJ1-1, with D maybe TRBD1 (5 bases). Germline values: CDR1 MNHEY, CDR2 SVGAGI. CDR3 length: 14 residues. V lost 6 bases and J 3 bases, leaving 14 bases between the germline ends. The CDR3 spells CASRPRGRDTEAFF. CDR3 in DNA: TGTGCCAGCAGACCTCGAGGCAGGGACACTGAAGCTTTCTTT.

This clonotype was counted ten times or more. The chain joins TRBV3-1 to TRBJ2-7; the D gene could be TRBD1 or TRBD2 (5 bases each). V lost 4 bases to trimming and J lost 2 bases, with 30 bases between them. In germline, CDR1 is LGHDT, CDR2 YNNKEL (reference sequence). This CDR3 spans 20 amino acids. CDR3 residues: CASSPPGQGRGARSPYEQYF. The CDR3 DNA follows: TGTGCCAGCAGCCCGCCCGGGCAGGGTAGAGGGGCAAGATCACCCTACGAGCAGTACTTC.

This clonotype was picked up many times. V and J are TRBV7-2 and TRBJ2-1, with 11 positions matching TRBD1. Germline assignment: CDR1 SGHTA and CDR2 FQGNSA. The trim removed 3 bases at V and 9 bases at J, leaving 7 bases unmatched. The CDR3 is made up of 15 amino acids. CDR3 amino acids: CASSFPDRGRFEQFF. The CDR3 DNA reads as TGTGCCAGCAGCTTCCCGGACAGGGGGCGCTTTGAGCAGTTCTTC. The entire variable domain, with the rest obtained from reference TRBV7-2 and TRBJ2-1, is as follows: GAGVSQSPSNKVTEKGKDVELRCDPISGHTALYWYRQSLGQGLEFLIYFQGNSAPDKSGLPSDRFSAERTGGSVSTLTIQRTQQEDSAVYLCASSFPDRGRFEQFFGPGTRLTVL.

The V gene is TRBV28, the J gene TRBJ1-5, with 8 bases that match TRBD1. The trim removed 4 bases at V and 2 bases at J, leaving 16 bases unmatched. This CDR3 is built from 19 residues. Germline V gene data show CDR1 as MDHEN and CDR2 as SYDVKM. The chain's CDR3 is CASSSPGAGGAGGNQPQHF. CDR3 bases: TGTGCCAGCAGTTCCCCGGGGGCAGGGGGCGCGGGTGGCAATCAGCCCCAGCATTTT.

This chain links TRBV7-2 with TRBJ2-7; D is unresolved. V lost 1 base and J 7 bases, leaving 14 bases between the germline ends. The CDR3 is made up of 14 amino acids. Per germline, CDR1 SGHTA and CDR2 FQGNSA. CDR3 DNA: TGTGCCAGCAGCTTAGAAGTTTACGTCAGTGAGCAGTACTTC. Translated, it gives CASSLEVYVSEQYF.

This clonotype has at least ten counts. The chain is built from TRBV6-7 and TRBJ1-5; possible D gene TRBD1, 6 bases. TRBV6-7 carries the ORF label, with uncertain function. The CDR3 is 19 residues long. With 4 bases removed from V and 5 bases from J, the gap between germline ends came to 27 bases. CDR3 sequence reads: CASSFILGTTGLFDQPQHF. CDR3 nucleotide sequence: TGTGCCAGCAGTTTTATACTGGGTACTACAGGGTTATTTGATCAGCCCCAGCATTTT.

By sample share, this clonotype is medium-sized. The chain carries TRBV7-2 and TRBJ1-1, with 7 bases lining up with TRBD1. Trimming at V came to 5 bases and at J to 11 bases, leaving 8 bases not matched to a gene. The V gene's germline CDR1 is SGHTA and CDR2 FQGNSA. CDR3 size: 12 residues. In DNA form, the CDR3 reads TGTGCCAGCAGCCCCCGGACAGGTGGGGCTTTCTTT. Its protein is CASSPRTGGAFF.

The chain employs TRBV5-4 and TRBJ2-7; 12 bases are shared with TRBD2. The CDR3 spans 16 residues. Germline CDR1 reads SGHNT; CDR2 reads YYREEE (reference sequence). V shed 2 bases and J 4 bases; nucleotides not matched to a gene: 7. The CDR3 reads CASSLGVTSGSYEQYF. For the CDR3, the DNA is TGTGCCAGCAGCTTAGGGGTGACTAGCGGGAGTTACGAGCAGTACTTC.

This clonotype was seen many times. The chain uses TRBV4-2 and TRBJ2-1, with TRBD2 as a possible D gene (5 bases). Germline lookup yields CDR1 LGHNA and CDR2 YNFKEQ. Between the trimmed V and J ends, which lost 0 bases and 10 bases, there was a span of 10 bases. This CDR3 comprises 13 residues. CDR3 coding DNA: TGTGCCAGCAGCCAAGATAAGTCGGGGGAGCAGTTCTTC. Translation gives CASSQDKSGEQFF.